This TCR beta chain was profiled in a study of blood T cells in healthy people across ages. J was trimmed by 3 bases and V by 6 bases; bases with no gene match: 8. The length of the CDR3 is 15 residues. Germline CDR1 reads SGDLS; CDR2 reads YYNGEE. A second PCR, run for 7 to 11 cycles, used a sample-barcoded 5' primer plus a J-beta primer mix. TCRdb analysed the 5' RACE reads with MiXCR anew, one entry per CDR3 protein. Found here are 1,100,000 or so distinct CDR3 sequences, around 45% of them singletons; the top ten hold approximately 19%. Findings and caveats of the study: Diversity was higher, and naive CD4+ cells more numerous, in long-lived donors than in aged donors.

This clonotype was counted many times. Its antigen is currently unknown. The V gene is TRBV9, the J gene TRBJ2-3; 9 bases match TRBD1. Sequencing input: blood. The source of this sequence is an older woman in good health. The CDR3 DNA sequence: TGTGCCAGCACCTTCCGGGACAGGGTAACAGATACGCAGTATTTT. Translation gives CASTFRDRVTDTQYF.